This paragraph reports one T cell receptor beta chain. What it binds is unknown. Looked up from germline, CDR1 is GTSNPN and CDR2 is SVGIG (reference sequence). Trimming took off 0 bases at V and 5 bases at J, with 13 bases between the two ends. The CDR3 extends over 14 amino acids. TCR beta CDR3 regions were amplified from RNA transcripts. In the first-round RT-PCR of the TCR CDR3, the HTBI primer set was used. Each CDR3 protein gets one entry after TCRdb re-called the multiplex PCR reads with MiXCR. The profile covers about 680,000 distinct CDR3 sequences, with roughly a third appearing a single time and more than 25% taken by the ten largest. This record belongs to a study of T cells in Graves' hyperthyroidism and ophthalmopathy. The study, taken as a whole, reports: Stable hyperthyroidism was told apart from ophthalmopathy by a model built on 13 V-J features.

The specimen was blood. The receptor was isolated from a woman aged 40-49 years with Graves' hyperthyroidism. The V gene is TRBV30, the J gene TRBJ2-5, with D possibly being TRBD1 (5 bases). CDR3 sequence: CAWSVGAGMETQYF. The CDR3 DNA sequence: TGTGCCTGGAGTGTAGGGGCAGGGATGGAGACCCAGTACTTC.